This T cell receptor (beta chain) was identified during a study of blood T cell repertoires in COVID-19. Across the study: Spain, Italy and the United States supplied samples that represented acute and convalescent COVID-19. The cDNA or gDNA used as material had been derived from T cells, B-cell-depleted T cells, or PBMCs.

The method was immunoSEQ multiplex PCR; TCRdb's version includes in-frame clones alone and lacks a portion of them. The sample contains about 320,000 clones, roughly nine tenths of which appear only once. Trimming removed 2 bases from V and 1 base from J; junction bases left unmatched: 6. The CDR3 is 16 amino acids. Germline CDR1 is KGHSH and CDR2 is LQKENI. Participant-reported clinical history was the basis for cohort assignment. The TCR was taken from a woman in her twenties or thirties who had been exposed to COVID-19. The sequencing input was PBMCs or T cells enriched from blood (not recorded which). The chain couples TRBV18 to TRBJ2-5; 8 nucleotides agree with TRBD2. In DNA form, the CDR3 reads TGTGCCAGCTCACCAGGGCGGGGGGCCCCCCAAGAGACCCAGTACTTC. Residues: CASSPGRGAPQETQYF.